The clone carrying this TCR beta chain occurred once. Source study methods: Reference gene primer amplification gave estimated nucleated cell counts. TCRdb's table, derived via immunoSEQ multiplex PCR, lists solely in-frame clones and lacks some. That table supplies the V and J calls and clone size; D and trimming were determined from the DNA. This sample has 170,000 or so clones, with more than 75% found just once. Trimming stripped 2 bases from V and 7 bases from J, with 8 bases between. This CDR3 contains 13 residues. Germline-derived CDR1 and CDR2 are MDHEN and SYDVKM. Seattle cases were enrolled at active infection and followed longitudinally. This sample stems from a study of blood T cell repertoires in COVID-19. Across the whole study: Whether acute or convalescent, the COVID-19 samples came from the United States, Italy and Spain. PBMCs, B-cell-depleted T cells, or T cells provided the cDNA or gDNA that made up the material.

The chain employs TRBV28 and TRBJ1-4; no clear D gene. This clonotype was sampled from a man aged 55 to 69 with COVID-19, enrolled during active disease. Sequences were obtained from peripheral blood. In nucleotides, the CDR3 is TGTGCCAGCAGTTTACCCTCGGTTGAAAAACTGTTTTTT. Amino acid sequence: CASSLPSVEKLFF.